A selection of T cell receptor beta chains follows, all from one sample in a study of STAT3 mutations in large granular lymphocyte leukemia. Produced via immunoSEQ multiplex PCR; TCRdb's table is partial and in-frame only. The profile shows 30,000 to 45,000 clones, approximately 90% of them singletons. The sample taken for sequencing was PBMCs. Receptors originate from a human donor with T large granular lymphocyte leukemia. Some clones in this sample may be carry-over from other donors' samples. Each CDR3 is given with its conserved first and last residue. The order of the fields is J gene, D gene, clone size, V gene, CDR3 DNA, CDR3 protein. A D gene is named only where the DNA matches it firmly. A clone size is listed for some rows: how often the clone was seen (once, few, many), or a class if it is expanded.

TRBJ1-4	TRBD1	once	TRBV6-6	TGTGCCGCCAGGGGGGGAAATGAAAAACTGTTTTTT	CAARGGNEKLFF
TRBJ1-2	TRBD1	-	TRBV2	TGTGCCAGCAGCATCTACCTAACAGGGGTTAGGGGCTACACCTTC	CASSIYLTGVRGYTF
TRBJ2-2	-	-	TRBV10-3	TGTGCCATCAGTGACAGCCTAATGCCCGGGGAGCTGTTTTTT	CAISDSLMPGELFF
TRBJ1-1	-	-	TRBV10-1	TGCGCCAGCAGTGATCTTAGGGACGGATTTTATACTGAAGCTTTCTTT	CASSDLRDGFYTEAFF
TRBJ1-1	TRBD1	-	TRBV11-2	TGTGCCAGCAGCTTATCCGGACAGGGTAACACTGAAGCTTTCTTT	CASSLSGQGNTEAFF
TRBJ2-2	-	-	TRBV30	TGTGCCTGGAGTGTACCCGGGGAGCTGTTTTTT	CAWSVPGELFF
TRBJ2-3	TRBD2	-	TRBV29-1	TGCAGCGTTTGGGGTAGCGGGGGGAAAGTTGATACGCAGTATTTT	CSVWGSGGKVDTQYF
TRBJ2-4	TRBD1	few	TRBV7-9	TGTGCCAGCAGCCCGGGACAGGGAGGAAACATTCAGTACTTC	CASSPGQGGNIQYF
TRBJ1-4	TRBD1	-	TRBV4-1	TGCGCCAGCAGCCAATTCCGGGACAGGATGGAAAAACTGTTTTTT	CASSQFRDRMEKLFF
TRBJ2-2	-	-	TRBV6-1	TGTGCCAGCAGGCTACAGGGTTCGCTCGGCGGGGAGCTGTTTTTT	CASRLQGSLGGELFF
TRBJ1-4	-	-	TRBV5-1	TGCGCCAGCAGCTTGGCTCGGCTCAACAATGAAAAACTGTTTTTT	CASSLARLNNEKLFF
TRBJ2-6	-	-	TRBV28	TGTGCCAGCAGTTTCGGTGGGGCCAACGTCCTGACTTTC	CASSFGGANVLTF
TRBJ2-2	-	-	TRBV5-1	TGCGCCAGCAGCGCAGACTCAACCGGGGAGCTGTTTTTT	CASSADSTGELFF
TRBJ2-5	TRBD2	-	TRBV11-3	TGTGCCAGCAGCTTAGGGTCAGCGGGGGGCCAAGAGACCCAGTACTTC	CASSLGSAGGQETQYF
TRBJ2-3	-	-	TRBV5-4	TGTGCCAGCAGGGCGGGGACCTCCCGGCCAGATACGCAGTATTTT	CASRAGTSRPDTQYF
TRBJ1-3	-	few	TRBV6-5	TGTGCCAGCAGCCAAGGGAACACCATATATTTT	CASSQGNTIYF
TRBJ1-1	-	-	TRBV30	TGTGCCTGGAGTGTACTTTCGGTAGGGGTAGCTTTCTTT	CAWSVLSVGVAFF
TRBJ1-5	-	once	TRBV27	TGTGCCAGCAGTTTATCAGGTTGGAATCAGCCCCAGCATTTT	CASSLSGWNQPQHF
TRBJ2-7	-	-	TRBV7-9	TGTGCCAGCAGCTTTGAGGGACCCTACGAGCAGTACTTC	CASSFEGPYEQYF
TRBJ1-2	-	-	TRBV10-3	TGTGCCAGTCAAGGGACGGTTGCCTATGGCTACACCTTC	CASQGTVAYGYTF
TRBJ2-3	TRBD1	-	TRBV6-5	TGTGCCAGCAGTTACAGGGACAGCAGGGATACGCAGTATTTT	CASSYRDSRDTQYF
TRBJ1-6	-	-	TRBV11-1	TGTGCCAGCAGCTTGGGGCAGGGAAATTCACCCCTCCACTTT	CASSLGQGNSPLHF
TRBJ2-5	-	-	TRBV14	TGTGCCAGCAGCCAAGGGTTGGGGGGCGCCGAGACCCAGTACTTC	CASSQGLGGAETQYF
TRBJ2-6	-	-	TRBV6-1	TGTGCCAGCACCCAACAGGAAACTGGGGCCAACGTCCTGACTTTC	CASTQQETGANVLTF
TRBJ2-7	-	once	TRBV5-1	TGCGCCAGCAGCTTAGGGAGTAGGGGATCGGGTGGCGAGCAGTACTTC	CASSLGSRGSGGEQYF
TRBJ1-5	-	once	TRBV6-5	TGTGCCAGCAGTTACAACAGCAATCAGCCCCAGCATTTT	CASSYNSNQPQHF
TRBJ1-1	-	-	TRBV4-1	TGCGCCAGCAGCCAACGGCGCACTGAAGCTTTCTTT	CASSQRRTEAFF
TRBJ1-4	-	once	TRBV18	TGTGCCAGCTCACCGAGCGTATCGGTTGCAACTAATGAAAAACTGTTTTTT	CASSPSVSVATNEKLFF
TRBJ2-7	-	once	TRBV5-1	TGCGCCAGCAGCGGAGGTGCCACACCTCTGCACGAGCAGTACTTC	CASSGGATPLHEQYF